This is a list of T cell receptor beta chains from one sample in a study of post-analysis software for immune sequencing data. TCRdb used MiXCR to reprocess the PCR reads, holding one entry per CDR3 protein. The table lists about 540,000 distinct CDR3 sequences, approximately 34% of them singletons. The sample comprised blood. The receptors derive from a girl aged 2-17 years with multiple sclerosis. Each CDR3 is given with its conserved first and last residue. A D gene is named only where the DNA matches it firmly. Size is stated for part of the rows, as once, few or many counts, or as a class when the clone is expanded.

>TRBJ2-5|TRBV29-1|.|TRBD2
CSVEAPSGGALETQYF
TGCAGCGTTGAAGCTCCTAGCGGGGGGGCTTTAGAGACCCAGTACTTC
>TRBJ2-5|TRBV20-1|.|.
CSASEEEAQYF
TGCAGTGCTAGCGAGGAAGAGGCCCAGTACTTC
>TRBJ2-7|TRBV14|few|.
CASSQLILQSEQYF
TGTGCCAGCAGCCAGCTTATATTACAGAGCGAGCAGTACTTC
>TRBJ1-2|TRBV20-1|.|.
CSARDGGGYGYTF
TGCAGTGCTAGAGATGGGGGGGGCTATGGCTACACCTTC
>TRBJ2-5|TRBV7-8|few|TRBD2
CASSLVGLAGGSETQYF
TGTGCCAGCAGCTTAGTGGGACTAGCGGGGGGTTCCGAGACCCAGTACTTC
>TRBJ2-2|TRBV9|few|TRBD1
CASSVVSGTGSNTGELFF
TGTGCCAGCAGCGTAGTAAGTGGGACAGGATCGAACACCGGGGAGCTGTTTTTT
>TRBJ1-5|TRBV4-1|.|.
CASSQDPWGSNQPQHF
TGCGCCAGCAGCCAAGATCCCTGGGGTAGCAATCAGCCCCAGCATTTT
>TRBJ2-6|TRBV11-3|.|.
CVSSPGARSSGANVLTF
TGTGTCAGCAGCCCCGGGGCTAGGAGCTCTGGGGCCAACGTCCTGACTTTC
>TRBJ2-2|TRBV7-3|.|.
CASSSGPPKLSGELFF
TGTGCCAGCAGCTCCGGACCCCCCAAGTTATCCGGGGAGCTGTTTTTT
>TRBJ1-2|TRBV7-9|.|TRBD1
CASSSVTGGVDGYTF
TGTGCCAGCAGCTCCGTAACAGGGGGCGTTGATGGCTACACCTTC
>TRBJ1-2|TRBV6-1|.|TRBD1
CASRVPGQERKGYTF
TGTGCCAGCAGGGTACCGGGACAGGAAAGGAAGGGCTACACCTTC
>TRBJ1-5|TRBV29-1|few|.
CSVAIGRGNQPQHF
TGCAGCGTTGCTATAGGGAGGGGCAATCAGCCCCAGCATTTT
>TRBJ2-3|TRBV20-1|many|TRBD2
CSAGTSGGTDTQYF
TGCAGTGCCGGGACTAGCGGGGGCACAGATACGCAGTATTTT
>TRBJ2-3|TRBV7-9|.|.
CASSPSGPDTQYF
TGTGCCAGCAGTCCCAGCGGGCCAGATACGCAGTATTTT
>TRBJ2-7|TRBV18|few|.
CASSPFRANEQYF
TGTGCCAGCTCACCATTTAGGGCCAACGAGCAGTACTTC
>TRBJ2-2|TRBV2|few|.
CASNLRITGELFF
TGTGCCAGCAATTTGCGGATCACCGGGGAGCTGTTTTTT
>TRBJ2-7|TRBV5-1|few|TRBD1
CASSSTDRGLDEQYF
TGCGCCAGCAGCTCGACGGACAGGGGGCTTGACGAGCAGTACTTC
>TRBJ2-4|TRBV6-1|.|TRBD2
CASSREEVAKNIQYF
TGTGCCAGCAGTCGGGAGGAGGTTGCCAAAAACATTCAGTACTTC
>TRBJ1-2|TRBV12-3/TRBV12-4|.|TRBD1
CASSSRQGRYTF
TGTGCCAGCAGTTCGAGACAGGGTCGCTACACCTTC
>TRBJ1-4|TRBV5-5|.|.
CASSPSVSGSNEKLFF
TGTGCCAGCAGCCCGAGTGTGAGCGGGAGTAATGAAAAACTGTTTTTT
>TRBJ1-1|TRBV6-5|.|.
CASSYSSDTEAFF
TGTGCCAGCAGTTACTCGTCGGATACTGAAGCTTTCTTT
>TRBJ2-1|TRBV11-3|few|TRBD2
CASSGREAGGFYNEQFF
TGTGCCAGCAGCGGCAGAGAGGCGGGGGGGTTCTACAATGAGCAGTTCTTC
>TRBJ1-1|TRBV12-3/TRBV12-4|few|.
CASSPSGMEAFF
TGTGCCAGCAGTCCCTCCGGGATGGAAGCTTTCTTT
>TRBJ1-2|TRBV5-1|once|.
CASSPGTTSNYGYTF
TGCGCCAGCAGCCCAGGAACGACATCTAACTATGGCTACACCTTC
>TRBJ2-7|TRBV5-1|few|.
CASSSPGGVAQYF
TGCGCCAGCAGCTCACCCGGGGGTGTCGCGCAGTACTTC